The rows below give T cell receptor beta chains drawn from one sample of a study of cytomegalovirus exposure and HLA in healthy donors. Measured with immunoSEQ multiplex PCR; TCRdb has only the in-frame clones, and not every one. The sample shows some 97,000 clones, 79% of them seen only once. Sequencing was carried out using PBMCs. The origin of the receptors is a female donor in good health and CMV-seropositive. CDR3s leave out the opening cysteine and the closing phenylalanine or tryptophan.

V	CDR3
TRBV13	ASSSGGRNTEAF
TRBV18	ASSPGEFGNTIY
TRBV13	ASSKGQGTSDTQY
TRBV5-1	ASSLGQNIQY
TRBV7-6	ASSRSQGPLDEQY
TRBV14	ASSPRLGALTYNEQF
TRBV7-2	ASSGWAGFTDTQY
TRBV2	ASSDPTGGLTDTQY
TRBV19	ASSIGTSRDTQY
TRBV5-1	ASSPPSDSYNEQF
TRBV5-1	ASSWTEINSPLH
TRBV7-9	ASSLGFTSSYEQY
TRBV7-8	ASSLEVAGAPSSYEQY
TRBV10-3	AISEGTGVKSEQY
TRBV4-2	ASSQGGGTDTQY
TRBV7-9	SSSLAVGVADTQY
TRBV7-6	ASSSAPGDYGYT
TRBV4-2	ASSQGQGASGRPDTQY
TRBV20-1	SALAFDEQY
TRBV7-9	ASSYGRGTEAF